This TCR beta chain was profiled in a study of blood T cell repertoires in COVID-19. In the study overall: From the United States, Italy and Spain came samples of acute and convalescent COVID-19. Sources were T cells, B-cell-depleted T cells, or PBMCs; the material itself was cDNA or gDNA.

In the study's own analysis: Reference gene primer amplification yielded estimated nucleated cell counts. Sequenced by immunoSEQ multiplex PCR; TCRdb stores in-frame clones only, minus some. V and J calls plus clone size are reproduced from that table; the DNA served to infer D and trimming. This sample carries 200,000 to 250,000 clones, about 84% of them seen once, and the ten largest clones take about 5.4%. The CDR3 covers 14 residues. Trimming removed 2 bases from V and 7 bases from J; junction bases left unmatched: 2. Germline loops: CDR1 MNHEY, CDR2 SVGAGI. The Seattle site enrolled patients during active infection and followed them longitudinally. This clone has just a few counts.

Sequencing was done on a sample of peripheral blood. V is TRBV6-5 and J is TRBJ1-6; TRBD1 matches 7 bases. This receptor was obtained from a woman older than 75 with COVID-19, enrolled during active disease. The CDR3 loop reads CASSYGTENSPLHF. The CDR3 DNA sequence: TGTGCCAGCAGTTACGGGACAGAAAATTCACCCCTCCACTTT.